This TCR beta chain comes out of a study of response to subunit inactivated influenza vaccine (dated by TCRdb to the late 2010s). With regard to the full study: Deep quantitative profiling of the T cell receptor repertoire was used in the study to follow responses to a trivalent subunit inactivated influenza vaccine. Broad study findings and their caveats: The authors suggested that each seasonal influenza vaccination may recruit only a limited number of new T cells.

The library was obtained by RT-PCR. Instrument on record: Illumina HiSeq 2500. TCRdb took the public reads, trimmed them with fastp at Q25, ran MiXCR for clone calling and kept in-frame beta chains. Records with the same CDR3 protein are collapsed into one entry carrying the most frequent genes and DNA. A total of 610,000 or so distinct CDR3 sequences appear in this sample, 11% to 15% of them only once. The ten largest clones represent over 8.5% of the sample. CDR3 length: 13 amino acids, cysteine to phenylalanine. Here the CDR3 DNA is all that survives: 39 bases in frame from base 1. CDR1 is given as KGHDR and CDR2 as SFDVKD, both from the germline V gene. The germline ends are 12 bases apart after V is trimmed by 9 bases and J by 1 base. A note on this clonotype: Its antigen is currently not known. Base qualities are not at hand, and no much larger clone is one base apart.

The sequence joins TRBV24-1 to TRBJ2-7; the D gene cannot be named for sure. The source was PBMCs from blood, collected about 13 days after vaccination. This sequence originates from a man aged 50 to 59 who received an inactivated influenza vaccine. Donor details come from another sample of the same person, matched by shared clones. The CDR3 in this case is CATVRASSYEQYF. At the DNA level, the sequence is TGTGCCACCGTTCGGGCGTCTTCCTACGAGCAGTACTTC.